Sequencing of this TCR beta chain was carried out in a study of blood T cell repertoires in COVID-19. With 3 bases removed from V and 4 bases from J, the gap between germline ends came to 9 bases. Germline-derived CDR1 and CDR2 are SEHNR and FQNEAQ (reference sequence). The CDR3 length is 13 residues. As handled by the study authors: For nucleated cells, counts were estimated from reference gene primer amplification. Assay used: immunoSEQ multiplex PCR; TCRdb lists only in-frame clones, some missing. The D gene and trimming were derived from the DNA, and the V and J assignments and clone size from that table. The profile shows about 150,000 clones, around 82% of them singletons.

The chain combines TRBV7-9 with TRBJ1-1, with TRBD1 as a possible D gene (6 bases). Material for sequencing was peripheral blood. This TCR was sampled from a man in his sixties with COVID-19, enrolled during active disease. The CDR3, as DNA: TGTGCCAGCAGCTTCGGGGGGCCCACTGAAGCTTTCTTT. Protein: CASSFGGPTEAFF. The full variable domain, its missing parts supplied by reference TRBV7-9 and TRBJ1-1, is DTGVSQNPRHKITKRGQNVTFRCDPISEHNRLYWYRQTLGQGPEFLTYFQNEAQLEKSRLLSDRFSAERPKGSFSTLEIQRTEQGDSAMYLCASSFGGPTEAFFGQGTRLTVV.